One sample yielded the 8 T cell receptor beta chains listed below, sequenced in a study of OX40 agonist ivuxolimab in advanced cancers. The data were produced by immunoSEQ multiplex PCR, yet TCRdb's version contains in-frame clones alone and is incomplete. The profile shows 100,000 to 120,000 clones, approximately 90% of them singletons. Sample: CD4+ or CD8+ T cells sorted from blood, taken in a trial of the OX40 agonist ivuxolimab. The receptors were sampled from an adult with an advanced solid tumor such as melanoma, head and neck, liver or kidney cancer.

This chain uses TRBV27 with TRBJ2-1, with 9 bases that match TRBD2. V lost 3 bases and J lost 4; bases outside the gene matches: 4. Per germline, CDR1 MNHEY and CDR2 SMNVEV (reference sequence). CDR3 length: 15 residues. CDR3 residues: CASSFLAGTYNEQFF. The CDR3 bases are TGTGCCAGCAGTTTCCTAGCGGGAACGTACAATGAGCAGTTCTTC.

V gene TRBV9 combines with J gene TRBJ2-7, with TRBD1 as a possible D gene (6 bases). The V end lost 4 bases, the J end lost 2 bases, and 16 bases lay between the germline ends. Germline values: CDR1 SGDLS, CDR2 YYNGEE. There are 15 residues in the CDR3. In DNA, the CDR3 is TGTGCCAGCAGCCAACGGGCAGGGGCCCCCTACGAGCAGTACTTC. It is translated as CASSQRAGAPYEQYF.

In this sample, this clone turned up once. The junction and the germline gene differ at one end; a read error may be behind it. V is TRBV5-1 and J is TRBJ2-7, with 9 bases aligning to TRBD1. The CDR3 totals 15 residues. CDR1 and CDR2 (germline): SGHRS, YFSETQ. CDR3 nucleotide sequence: TGCGCCAGCAGTTTGGGACAGGGCCTGGGCTACGAGCAGTACTTC. Protein product: CASSLGQGLGYEQYF.

The V and J genes are TRBV6-1 and TRBJ2-7, with 7 bases identical to TRBD1. The CDR3 length is 14 residues. Germline CDR1 MNHNS, CDR2 SASEGT. V was clipped by 5 bases and J by 3 bases; unmatched bases: 7. Here the CDR3 DNA reads TGTGCCAGCAGTTTCACAGGGGTGGACTACGAGCAGTACTTC. It yields the protein CASSFTGVDYEQYF.

The chain is built from TRBV19 and TRBJ1-2, with no clear D. The germline V gene encodes CDR1 LNHDA and CDR2 SQIVND (reference sequence). The CDR3 sequence is 13 residues long. The ends were cut back, 4 bases at V and 1 base at J, with 7 bases in the middle. The CDR3 DNA reads TGTGCCAGTAGTAAGGCCAGTAACTATGGCTACACCTTC. Translation: CASSKASNYGYTF.

V gene TRBV6-6 combines with J gene TRBJ2-7; D may match TRBD1 or TRBD2 (5 bases each). The CDR3 is 13 residues long. CDR1 and CDR2 from the germline V gene are MNHNY and SVGAGI (reference sequence). V gave up 6 bases and J gave up 7 bases, with 16 bases separating them. The CDR3 sequence is CASRVDFGGEQYF. DNA for the CDR3: TGTGCCAGCAGAGTAGATTTTGGGGGAGAGCAGTACTTC.

V and J are TRBV9 and TRBJ1-2, with 10 bases aligning to TRBD1. V shed 0 bases, J shed 6 bases, and the junction held 8 bases outside the gene matches. Germline V gene lookup returns CDR1 SGDLS and CDR2 YYNGEE. This CDR3 is built from 16 residues. The CDR3 reads CASSVAGTGESHGYTF. CDR3 DNA: TGTGCCAGCAGCGTAGCTGGGACAGGGGAAAGTCATGGCTACACCTTC.

The chain has TRBV9 and TRBJ2-1; unclear D gene. This CDR3 has 12 amino acids. Germline lookup yields CDR1 SGDLS and CDR2 YYNGEE. Between the trimmed V and J ends, which lost 0 bases and 7 bases, there was a span of 5 bases. The CDR3 DNA follows: TGTGCCAGCAGCGTAGCCGGGAATGAGCAGTTCTTC. Translating it yields CASSVAGNEQFF.